This TCR beta chain derives from a study of metastatic and nonmetastatic thyroid tumors. Study at large: The authors compared repertoires across blood and tumor or nodule tissue from malignant and benign thyroid patients. Regarding the study as a whole: Malignant thyroid tumors reportedly had TCR beta diversity that was significantly higher than in benign nodules, in blood and tumor.

Only a few counts were recorded for this clone. Its target is unknown. There were no patients who had received any treatment before thyroid surgery. V shed 5 bases, J shed 4 bases, and the junction held 15 bases outside the gene matches. The CDR3 runs to 17 residues. Germline-derived CDR1 and CDR2 are MDHEN and SYDVKM. Per the study methods: The study took CDR3 differences across clinicopathological groups and made a distant-metastasis classifier for papillary thyroid cancer from them. Using MiXCR, TCRdb reanalyzed the PCR reads. The V and J calls reflect TCRdb's pipeline rather than the authors' work. The sample comprises approximately 20,000 clones, approximately 29% of which are singletons, and around 20% rests with the top ten.

The clonotype originates from a female donor with papillary thyroid cancer or a benign thyroid nodule (not recorded which). Some clones in this sample may be carry-over from other donors' samples. Sequencing was performed on adjacent normal tissue. The rearrangement uses TRBV28 and TRBJ2-7; 9 bases are a match to TRBD1. The CDR3 DNA reads TGTGCCAGCAGTAGCTACCTGAAACGGGACAGGGTATACGAGCAGTACTTC. Its protein product is CASSSYLKRDRVYEQYF. The full variable domain, its missing parts supplied by reference TRBV28 and TRBJ2-7, is DVKVTQSSRYLVKRTGEKVFLECVQDMDHENMFWYRQDPGLGLRLIYFSYDVKMKEKGDIPEGYSVSREKKERFSLILESASTNQTSMYLCASSSYLKRDRVYEQYFGPGTRLTVT.